This T cell receptor (beta chain) was identified during a study of T cell changes during pregnancy in multiple sclerosis. Germline V gene lookup returns CDR1 SEHNR and CDR2 FQNEAQ (reference sequence). This CDR3 spans 15 amino acids. Trimming took 5 bases from V and 2 from J, leaving 14 bases between them. TCRdb's copy holds only in-frame clones and misses some; the assay was immunoSEQ multiplex PCR. The sample holds around 70,000 clones, around 92% seen once. This receptor was identified in a female donor with multiple sclerosis, enrolled in a pregnancy study. The chain is built from TRBV7-9 and TRBJ2-3; maybe TRBD1 (6 bases). Material: peripheral blood, obtained before pregnancy. The CDR3 DNA reads TGTGCCAGCAGCCACCGGGACACCCACACAGATACGCAGTATTTT. Translated: CASSHRDTHTDTQYF.